The 3 T cell receptor beta chains below all came from one sample that was sequenced in a study of kidney transplant recipient with SARS-CoV-2 infection. One entry per CDR3 protein results from TCRdb running MiXCR on the reads. The sample has fewer than 250,000 distinct CDR3 sequences; under 30% are singletons. The sequenced sample was a blood sample, obtained at baseline and between days 110 and 120 from a kidney transplant recipient. These receptors were obtained from a young adult male patient who had COVID-19 and was a kidney transplant recipient. The graft donor may have given rise to some T cells.

Concerning this clonotype: This may come from a read error, since a much larger clone is one base off. Lacking the conserved final phenylalanine or tryptophan, this CDR3 likely reflects a read error. The V gene is TRBV12-3 or TRBV12-4, the J gene TRBJ2-2; D gene unclear. The germline V and J ends were trimmed by 5 bases and 7 bases, with 5 bases remaining between them. This CDR3 comprises 11 residues. In nucleotides, the CDR3 is TGTGCCAGCAGTAATATCGGGGAGCTGTTTCTT. Its translation is CASSNIGELFL.

Regarding this clonotype: Given a much more abundant clone one base away, this may be a read error. The V gene is TRBV6-5, the J gene TRBJ1-3; D is uncertain. This CDR3 has 14 amino acids. Germline loops: CDR1 MNHEY, CDR2 SVGAGI. CDR3 coding DNA: TGCTCCACTAAAACGGAGCTCTCCGGAAACACCATATATTTT. This gives the protein CSTKTELSGNTIYF.

With respect to this clonotype: At one end, the junction sequence differs from germline, possibly due to a read error. The V and J genes are TRBV5-6 and TRBJ1-1; possible D gene TRBD1, 6 bases. The CDR3 has 15 amino acids. Germline CDR1 and CDR2: SGHDT and YYEEEE. CDR3 DNA: TGTGCCAGCACAGGGGCCCCGGGGTTGGACACTGAAGCTTCCTTT. Amino acid sequence: CASTGAPGLDTEASF.